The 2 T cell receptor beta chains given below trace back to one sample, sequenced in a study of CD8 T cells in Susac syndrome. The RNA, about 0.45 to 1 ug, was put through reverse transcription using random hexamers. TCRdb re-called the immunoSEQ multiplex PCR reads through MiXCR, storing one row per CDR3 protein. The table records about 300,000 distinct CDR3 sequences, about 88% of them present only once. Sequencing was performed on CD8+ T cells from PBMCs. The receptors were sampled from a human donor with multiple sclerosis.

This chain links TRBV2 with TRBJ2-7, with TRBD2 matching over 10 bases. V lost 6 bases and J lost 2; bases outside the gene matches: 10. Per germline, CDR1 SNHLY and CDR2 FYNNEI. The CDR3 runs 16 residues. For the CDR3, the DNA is TGTGCCAGCAGGTTAATCACTAGCGGGGAGACCTACGAGCAGTACTTC. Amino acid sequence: CASRLITSGETYEQYF. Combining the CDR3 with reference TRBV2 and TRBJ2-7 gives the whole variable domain EPEVTQTPSHQVTQMGQEVILRCVPISNHLYFYWYRQILGQKVEFLVSFYNNEISEKSEIFDDQFSVERPDGSNFTLKIRSTKLEDSAMYFCASRLITSGETYEQYFGPGTRLTVT.

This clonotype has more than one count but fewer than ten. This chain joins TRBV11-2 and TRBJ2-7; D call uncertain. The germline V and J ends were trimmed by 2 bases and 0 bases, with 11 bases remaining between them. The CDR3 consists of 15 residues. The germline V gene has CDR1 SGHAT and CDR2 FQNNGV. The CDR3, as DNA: TGTGCCAGCAGCTTATCGGCTGGTAGCTCCTACGAGCAGTACTTC. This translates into CASSLSAGSSYEQYF.